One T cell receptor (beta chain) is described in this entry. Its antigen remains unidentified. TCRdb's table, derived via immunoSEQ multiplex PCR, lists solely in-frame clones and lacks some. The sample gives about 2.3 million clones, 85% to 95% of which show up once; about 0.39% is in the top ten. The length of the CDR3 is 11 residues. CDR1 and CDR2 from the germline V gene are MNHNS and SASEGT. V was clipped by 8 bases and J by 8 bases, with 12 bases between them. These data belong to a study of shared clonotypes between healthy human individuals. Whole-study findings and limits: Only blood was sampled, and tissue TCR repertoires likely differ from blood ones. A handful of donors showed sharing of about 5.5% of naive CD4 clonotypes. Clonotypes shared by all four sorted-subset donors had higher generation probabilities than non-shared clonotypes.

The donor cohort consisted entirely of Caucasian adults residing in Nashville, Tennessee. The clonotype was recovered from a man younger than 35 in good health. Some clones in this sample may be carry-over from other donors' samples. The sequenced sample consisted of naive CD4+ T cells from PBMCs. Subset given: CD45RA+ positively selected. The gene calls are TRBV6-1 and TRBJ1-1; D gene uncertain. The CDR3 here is CASYELSEAFF. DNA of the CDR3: TGTGCCAGCTATGAACTGTCAGAAGCTTTCTTT.